This T cell receptor beta chain was observed in a study of read filtering for tumor transcriptome and immune sequencing (dated by TCRdb to 2020 to 2022). For the wider study: The cohort was composed of approximately 17 male and roughly 13 female patients, with a mean age of approximately 72 years and an age range of about 40 to 90. By revised international staging, eight or nine patients were R-ISS I, under 20 were R-ISS II and 6 or 7 were R-ISS III. Whole-transcriptome libraries were prepared with the TruSeq RNA Access Library Prep Kit after DNase treatment. Per sample, about 4.05 to 11 million TCR-region mapped reads were obtained with IR-seq, compared with only roughly 80 to 1273 with RNA-seq. Using the same bone marrow samples, the study compared TCR repertoires obtained by targeted immune repertoire sequencing with those obtained by bulk whole-transcriptome sequencing. One main goal was a read-filtering strategy for immune repertoire data, in particular deciding whether clonotypes backed by only one read should be removed. Beyond this particular receptor, the publication reports: When single-read clonotypes were removed, the proportions of shared clonotypes in IR-seq and RNA-seq correlated more strongly. Rather than purified T cells, the sorted CD138-negative fraction was a mixed bone marrow immune population. IR-seq captured clonotypes at much higher depth and more reliably than RNA-seq, and smaller IR-seq throughput sufficed to identify most shared clonotypes. Single-read clonotypes made up around 82% of clonotypes but approximately 3.5% of total reads in IR-seq, and 70% to 75% of clonotypes and roughly 45% of reads in RNA-seq.

TCR libraries were constructed from approximately 390 ng RNA using the Immunoverse kit, and molecular barcoded adaptors covering alpha/delta and beta/gamma chains were employed. The same RNA used for transcriptome sequencing was used for TCR library preparation. TCR libraries were sequenced on an Illumina HiSeq 4000 with 2 x 150 cycles. Regarding the original processing steps: Using MiXCR, which included quality filtering and error correction, TCR reads were aligned to human V, D, J and C references and then assembled into CDR3 clonotypes. The tcR package in R was used for analysis of clonotype counts and gene usage diversity. For inspection of raw mapping reads, RNA-seq reads were mapped by STAR aligner version 2.5.3a onto GRCh37 of the human genome. IR-seq fastq files were randomly downsampled with Seqtk 1.3 to test the effect of sequencing depth on detected clonotypes. The public reads were reprocessed in TCRdb via fastp at Q25 and MiXCR, keeping in-frame beta chains. Identical CDR3 proteins give one entry, which carries the most common genes and DNA. These V and J calls are TCRdb output, not the study's own analysis. The sample contains 35,000 to 40,000 distinct CDR3 sequences, approximately 15% of them found a single time. Around 36% of the sample lies in the top ten.

CDR1 and CDR2 are read off the germline V gene as SGHVS and FNYEAQ. Measured from the cysteine to the phenylalanine, the CDR3 is 15 residues long. Only the CDR3 DNA is retained, 45 bases long and in frame from the first base. Here V drops 3 bases and J drops 2 bases, and the junction holds 5 bases not matched to any gene. This clonotype was recorded many times. This clone's antigen is unknown. No much larger clone is present one base from it, and per-base qualities are unavailable. Each patient had bone marrow sampled at the time of active disease. Ficoll-Hypaque density gradient centrifugation was used to isolate the bone marrow mononuclear cells. To remove myeloma plasma cells, the cells were labeled with CD138 magnetic microbeads on a MACS separator, and CD138-negative cells were then collected by negative selection. Flow cytometry on an Attune NxT with CD138 antibodies was used to check the purity of the isolated cells. TRIzol reagent was used to extract total RNA, and a NanoDrop spectrophotometer was used to quantify the extracted RNA. Paired RNA-seq and IR-seq were performed on each patient's CD138-negative bone marrow sample.

The sequenced sample consisted of a population of CD138-negative cells sorted from bone marrow. The cell subset or site label, as the study defines it: bone marrow mononuclear cells depleted of CD138+ plasma/myeloma cells by negative magnetic selection. The chain links TRBV7-6 with TRBJ1-1, with 8 bases aligning to TRBD1. The sequence was obtained from a donor older than 35 with multiple myeloma. DNA sequence: TGTGCCAGCAGCTTTAGGGCAGGGGGCAACACTGAAGCTTTCTTT. It is translated as CASSFRAGGNTEAFF.